The 31 T cell receptor beta chains below all came from one sample that was sequenced in a study of blood T cell repertoires in COVID-19. The method was immunoSEQ multiplex PCR; TCRdb's version includes in-frame clones alone and lacks a portion of them. The sample has fewer than 250,000 clones, around 87% seen once. Sequencing input: peripheral blood. The receptors were gathered from a man aged 55 to 70 with acute or convalescent COVID-19.

The genes are TRBV6-2 or TRBV6-3 and TRBJ2-3; 9 bases align to TRBD2. The CDR3 covers 15 residues. Germline V gives CDR1 MNHEY, CDR2 SVGEGT. V dropped 2 bases and J dropped 2; count of bases not matched to a gene: 2. CDR3 DNA sequence: TGTGCCAGCAGTTACCCTAGCGGGATCACAGATACGCAGTATTTT. It codes for CASSYPSGITDTQYF.

The chain is built from TRBV10-1 and TRBJ2-4; tentative D call: TRBD1 (6 bases). CDR1 and CDR2 (germline): WNHNN, SYGVQD (reference sequence). V lost 0 bases to trimming and J lost 8 bases, with 14 bases between them. The CDR3 length is 15 residues. CDR3: CASSESSGGPDIQYF. CDR3 DNA sequence: TGCGCCAGCAGTGAGTCGAGTGGGGGCCCGGACATTCAGTACTTC.

The rearrangement uses TRBV6-5 and TRBJ1-5; D remains ambiguous. Germline V gene lookup returns CDR1 MNHEY and CDR2 SVGAGI. The CDR3 totals 12 residues. V shed 7 bases and J shed 0 bases, with 4 bases lying between them. CDR3 coding DNA: TGTGCCAGCACCCTTAGCAATCAGCCCCAGCATTTT. Its translation is CASTLSNQPQHF.

This chain uses TRBV4-1 with TRBJ1-2; weak D call: TRBD1 (5 bases). The length of the CDR3 is 16 residues. V was trimmed by 6 bases and J by 4 bases, leaving 21 bases between them. Germline assignment: CDR1 MGHRA and CDR2 YSYEKL. The chain's CDR3 is CASRGSGLGGIYGYTF. DNA of the CDR3: TGCGCCAGCAGAGGCTCGGGGTTGGGGGGGATCTATGGCTACACCTTC.

The chain has TRBV7-6 and TRBJ2-7; 9 bases align to TRBD1. Germline V CDR1 and CDR2: SGHVS, FNYEAQ. This CDR3 is built from 14 residues. With V trimmed by 5 bases and J by 3 bases, 5 bases remained unmatched. The CDR3 sequence is CASSPLTGGYEQYF. CDR3 nucleotides: TGTGCCAGCAGCCCCTTGACAGGGGGCTACGAGCAGTACTTC.

This chain uses TRBV30 with TRBJ1-1; TRBD1 agrees at 7 bases. Unmatched junction bases numbered 15, after V lost 4 bases and J lost 7 bases. Germline V gene lookup returns CDR1 GTSNPN and CDR2 SVGIG (reference sequence). This CDR3 has 15 amino acids. CDR3 in DNA: TGTGCCTGGAACTACGGTGGGACAGCCCGAGGTGAAGCTTTCTTT. It specifies CAWNYGGTARGEAFF.

The chain is built from TRBV27 and TRBJ2-3, with 8 bases fitting TRBD2. This CDR3 is built from 15 residues. Germline V gene data show CDR1 as MNHEY and CDR2 as SMNVEV (reference sequence). Trimming at V came to 2 bases and at J to 2 bases, leaving 3 bases not matched to a gene. This CDR3 is CASSLQRGTTDTQYF. The CDR3 DNA sequence: TGTGCCAGCAGTTTACAGCGGGGGACCACAGATACGCAGTATTTT.

CDR3 protein: CASSLSGQSNEKLFF. The CDR3 DNA reads TGCGCCAGCAGCTTATCGGGACAGTCTAATGAAAAACTGTTTTTT. The chain carries TRBV5-1 and TRBJ1-4, with TRBD1 identical over 7 bases. This CDR3 has 15 amino acids. CDR1 and CDR2 (germline): SGHRS, YFSETQ. With 2 bases clipped from V and 3 bases from J, the junction kept 4 bases outside the gene matches.

This rearrangement joins TRBV3-1 (or the pseudogene TRBV3-2) to TRBJ2-1; 10 nucleotides align to TRBD2. Germline V gene lookup returns CDR1 LGHDT and CDR2 YNNKEL (reference sequence). Trimming cost V 4 bases and J 5 bases; bases outside gene matches: 5. CDR3 length: 15 residues. The CDR3: CASSRSGGRHNEQFF. The CDR3 region has the DNA TGTGCCAGCAGCCGTAGCGGGGGGCGACACAATGAGCAGTTCTTC.

The chain joins TRBV7-3 to TRBJ2-7, with 8 bases that match TRBD1. V was clipped by 4 bases and J by 0 bases; unmatched bases: 8. Per the germline V gene, CDR1 is SGHTA and CDR2 is FQGTGA. The CDR3 is made up of 16 amino acids. CDR3 sequence reads: CASSSQPGQDSYEQYF. Here the CDR3 DNA reads TGTGCCAGCAGCTCCCAACCGGGACAGGACTCCTACGAGCAGTACTTC.

This chain connects TRBV30 to TRBJ2-7; perhaps TRBD2 as D (6 bases). Trimming pared 4 bases from V and 0 bases from J, leaving 13 bases between. The CDR3 contains 14 residues. From germline, CDR1 is GTSNPN and CDR2 SVGIG (reference sequence). The CDR3 loop reads CAWKRAVSSYEQYF. As DNA, the CDR3 is TGTGCCTGGAAGCGGGCAGTCAGCTCCTACGAGCAGTACTTC.

The chain is built from TRBV7-2 and TRBJ1-2; D is perhaps TRBD1 (6 bases). The CDR3 is 14 amino acids. CDR1 is SGHTA, CDR2 FQGNSA, per germline. Trimming removed 5 bases from V and 4 bases from J, with 14 bases in between. This CDR3 reads CASSPRTVAYGYTF. In DNA, the CDR3 is TGTGCCAGCAGCCCACGGACAGTCGCCTATGGCTACACCTTC.

This clone was seen once. The genes are TRBV7-8 and TRBJ2-5, with a weak D call TRBD1 (6 bases). The CDR3 runs 15 residues. V dropped 5 bases and J dropped 5 bases, with 18 bases sitting between them. Germline V gene lookup returns CDR1 SGHVS and CDR2 FQNEAQ. CDR3 sequence: CASSTYQGLAETQYF. CDR3 DNA: TGTGCCAGCAGCACATACCAGGGGCTCGCGGAGACCCAGTACTTC. The whole variable domain, remainder taken from reference TRBV7-8 and TRBJ2-5, is GAGVSQSPRYKVAKRGQDVALRCDPISGHVSLFWYQQALGQGPEFLTYFQNEAQLDKSGLPSDRFFAERPEGSVSTLKIQRTQQEDSAVYLCASSTYQGLAETQYFGPGTRLLVL.

The gene calls are TRBV7-9 and TRBJ1-1, with TRBD1 as a possible D gene (5 bases). The CDR3 extends over 12 amino acids. Germline V CDR1 and CDR2: SEHNR, FQNEAQ (reference sequence). Trimming stripped 0 bases from V and 9 bases from J, with 8 bases between. In nucleotides, the CDR3 is TGTGCCAGCAGCTTAGCGCAGGGCCAAGCTTTCTTT. Translating gives CASSLAQGQAFF.

CDR3 sequence: CASSLAGTSLKETQYF. As DNA, the CDR3 is TGCGCCAGCAGCTTGGCCGGGACTAGCCTAAAAGAGACCCAGTACTTC. The chain carries TRBV5-1 and TRBJ2-5; 9 nucleotides agree with TRBD2. After removal of 0 bases from V and 3 bases from J, the junction contained 6 bases not matched to a gene. Germline CDR1 is SGHRS and CDR2 is YFSETQ. CDR3 length: 16 amino acids.

This clone was counted only a few times. The chain carries TRBV19 and TRBJ2-7; D perhaps matches TRBD1 (6 bases). This CDR3 is built from 14 residues. Germline assignment: CDR1 LNHDA and CDR2 SQIVND (reference sequence). Trimming left V 10 bases short and J 2 bases short, with 18 bases between. The CDR3 loop is CATVDSAFPYEQYF. CDR3 in DNA: TGTGCCACCGTGGACAGCGCTTTCCCCTACGAGCAGTACTTC.

The rearrangement joins TRBV21-1 to TRBJ1-5; the table assigns TRBD1, which was not confirmed against the DNA. TRBV21-1 is reported as a pseudogene. The length of the CDR3 is 17 residues. The CDR3 coding sequence is TGTGCCAGCAGCAAAGTTTTAGGAGTGGGGCCCGATCAGCCCCAGCATTTT. Translating it yields CASSKVLGVGPDQPQHF.

V usage is TRBV4-1 and J usage is TRBJ2-5; possibly TRBD1 for D (6 bases). Between the trimmed V and J ends, which lost 3 bases and 5 bases, there was a span of 19 bases. The CDR3 is made up of 16 amino acids. Germline V gene sequence: CDR1 MGHRA, CDR2 YSYEKL. In nucleotides, the CDR3 is TGCGCCAGCAGCCACAAGATCAATGGGGGCCTGGAGACCCAGTACTTC. This gives the protein CASSHKINGGLETQYF.

The rearrangement uses TRBV18 and TRBJ1-2; a possible D gene is TRBD1 (5 bases). Trimming left V 4 bases short and J 3 bases short, with 15 bases between. The CDR3 contains 15 residues. CDR1 is KGHSH and CDR2 is LQKENI in the germline V gene. CDR3 DNA sequence: TGTGCCAGCTCACAACCAGGGCTCGGGGACTATGGCTACACCTTC. This sequence encodes CASSQPGLGDYGYTF.

The rearrangement uses TRBV4-2 and TRBJ2-3, with a tentative D call TRBD2 (6 bases). The CDR3 runs 16 residues. V lost 4 bases and J lost 2, with 16 bases in between. Germline CDR1 and CDR2: LGHNA and YNFKEQ. The CDR3 reads CASSPSGDSDTDTQYF. CDR3 DNA sequence: TGTGCCAGCAGCCCTAGTGGGGACTCAGACACAGATACGCAGTATTTT.

The CDR3 region is CASSILQGLHTEAFF. For the CDR3, the DNA is TGTGCCAGTAGTATCCTCCAGGGGCTACACACTGAAGCTTTCTTT. The chain couples TRBV19 to TRBJ1-1, with D perhaps matching TRBD1 (6 bases). This CDR3 region has 15 residues. Germline V gene data show CDR1 as LNHDA and CDR2 as SQIVND (reference sequence). Between the trimmed V and J ends, which lost 3 bases and 3 bases, there was a span of 14 bases.

The CDR3, as DNA: TGTGCCAGCAGCAAGGGGGACAGGATTGACTACGAGCAGTACTTC. Translating it yields CASSKGDRIDYEQYF. This rearrangement joins TRBV9 to TRBJ2-7; 8 nucleotides line up with TRBD1. V dropped 4 bases and J dropped 3; count of bases not matched to a gene: 9. The CDR3 extends over 15 amino acids. Germline CDR1 is SGDLS and CDR2 is YYNGEE. Full variable domain (rest looked up from reference TRBV9 and TRBJ2-7): DSGVTQTPKHLITATGQRVTLRCSPRSGDLSVYWYQQSLDQGLQFLIQYYNGEERAKGNILERFSAQQFPDLHSELNLSSLELGDSALYFCASSKGDRIDYEQYFGPGTRLTVT.

The V gene is TRBV19, the J gene TRBJ2-7, with TRBD2 matching 10 bases. This CDR3 has 15 residues. J gave up 4 bases and V 4 bases, and 7 bases lay outside the gene matches. Germline CDR1 LNHDA, CDR2 SQIVND (reference sequence). The CDR3 DNA is TGTGCCAGTAGTACCACATCTAGCGGGGGATACGAGCAGTACTTC. This encodes CASSTTSSGGYEQYF. Filled out from reference TRBV19 and TRBJ2-7, the complete variable domain reads DGGITQSPKYLFRKEGQNVTLSCEQNLNHDAMYWYRQDPGQGLRLIYYSQIVNDFQKGDIAEGYSVSREKKESFPLTVTSAQKNPTAFYLCASSTTSSGGYEQYFGPGTRLTVT.

The rearrangement links TRBV4-2 to TRBJ2-7; 7 positions agree with TRBD2. The CDR3 is made up of 13 amino acids. The junction had 2 bases not matched to a gene; V was cut back by 4 bases and J by 2 bases. Germline assignment: CDR1 LGHNA and CDR2 YNFKEQ. The CDR3 region has the DNA TGTGCCAGCAGCCCCGGGACTACCTACGAGCAGTACTTC. Residues: CASSPGTTYEQYF.

The table lists this clone with a count of one. The chain links TRBV28 to TRBJ2-7; TRBD1 agrees at 9 bases. Per germline, CDR1 MDHEN and CDR2 SYDVKM. Trimming took 6 bases from V and 12 from J; bases not matched to a gene: 6. The CDR3 sequence is 11 residues long. The CDR3 DNA is TGTGCCAGCAGACCCGGGACAGGGCTGTACTTC. Translated, it gives CASRPGTGLYF.

This clone was seen a handful of times. The V gene is TRBV19, the J gene TRBJ1-5; 9 bases fit TRBD1. The CDR3 spans 15 residues. Unmatched junction bases numbered 2, after V lost 4 bases and J lost 1 base. Per germline, CDR1 LNHDA and CDR2 SQIVND (reference sequence). CDR3 coding DNA: TGTGCCAGTAGTACAGGACAGGGGAGCAATCAGCCCCAGCATTTT. Translation: CASSTGQGSNQPQHF.

The rearrangement links TRBV7-3 to TRBJ2-5, with D unresolved. Trimming left V 0 bases short and J 4 bases short, with 6 bases between. Per germline, CDR1 SGHTA and CDR2 FQGTGA. This CDR3 is 13 amino acids long. DNA for the CDR3: TGTGCCAGCAGCTTAACTCGAGGAGAGACCCAGTACTTC. This encodes CASSLTRGETQYF.

In DNA form, the CDR3 reads TGTGCCAGCAGTGAACGGGCTAGCGGGCGGTACGAACGGAGCACAGATACGCAGTATTTT. It translates to CASSERASGRYERSTDTQYF. The V gene is TRBV6-1, the J gene TRBJ2-3, with 8 bases fitting TRBD2. Germline V gene lookup returns CDR1 MNHNS and CDR2 SASEGT. The CDR3 spans 20 residues. V lost 2 bases, J lost 0 bases, and 16 bases stayed unmatched.

This clone has just a few counts. This rearrangement joins TRBV11-2 to TRBJ1-5, with 8 bases identical to TRBD1. Germline V CDR1 and CDR2: SGHAT, FQNNGV. The CDR3 runs 15 residues. J was trimmed by 4 bases and V by 5 bases; bases with no gene match: 7. The CDR3: CASSPTGTGNQPQHF. In DNA, the CDR3 is TGTGCCAGCAGCCCAACAGGGACAGGTAATCAGCCCCAGCATTTT. Combining the CDR3 with reference TRBV11-2 and TRBJ1-5 gives the whole variable domain EAGVAQSPRYKIIEKRQSVAFWCNPISGHATLYWYQQILGQGPKLLIQFQNNGVVDDSQLPKDRFSAERLKGVDSTLKIQPAKLEDSAVYLCASSPTGTGNQPQHFGDGTRLSIL.

The rearrangement links TRBV29-1 to TRBJ2-4, with D maybe TRBD1 (6 bases). Deletions cut 7 bases from V and 2 bases from J, with 12 bases between. Per germline, CDR1 SQVTM and CDR2 ANQGSEA. The CDR3 runs 13 residues. DNA of the CDR3: TGCAGCGGCCTGACAGGACCCAAAAACATTCAGTACTTC. Amino acid sequence: CSGLTGPKNIQYF.

This rearrangement joins TRBV9 to TRBJ1-1, with 12 bases fitting TRBD1. Trimming cost V 0 bases and J 4 bases; bases outside gene matches: 4. Germline V gene sequence: CDR1 SGDLS, CDR2 YYNGEE. This CDR3 region has 16 residues. The CDR3: CASSVGVGQGATEAFF. CDR3 nucleotide sequence: TGTGCCAGCAGCGTAGGAGTGGGACAGGGGGCCACTGAAGCTTTCTTT.